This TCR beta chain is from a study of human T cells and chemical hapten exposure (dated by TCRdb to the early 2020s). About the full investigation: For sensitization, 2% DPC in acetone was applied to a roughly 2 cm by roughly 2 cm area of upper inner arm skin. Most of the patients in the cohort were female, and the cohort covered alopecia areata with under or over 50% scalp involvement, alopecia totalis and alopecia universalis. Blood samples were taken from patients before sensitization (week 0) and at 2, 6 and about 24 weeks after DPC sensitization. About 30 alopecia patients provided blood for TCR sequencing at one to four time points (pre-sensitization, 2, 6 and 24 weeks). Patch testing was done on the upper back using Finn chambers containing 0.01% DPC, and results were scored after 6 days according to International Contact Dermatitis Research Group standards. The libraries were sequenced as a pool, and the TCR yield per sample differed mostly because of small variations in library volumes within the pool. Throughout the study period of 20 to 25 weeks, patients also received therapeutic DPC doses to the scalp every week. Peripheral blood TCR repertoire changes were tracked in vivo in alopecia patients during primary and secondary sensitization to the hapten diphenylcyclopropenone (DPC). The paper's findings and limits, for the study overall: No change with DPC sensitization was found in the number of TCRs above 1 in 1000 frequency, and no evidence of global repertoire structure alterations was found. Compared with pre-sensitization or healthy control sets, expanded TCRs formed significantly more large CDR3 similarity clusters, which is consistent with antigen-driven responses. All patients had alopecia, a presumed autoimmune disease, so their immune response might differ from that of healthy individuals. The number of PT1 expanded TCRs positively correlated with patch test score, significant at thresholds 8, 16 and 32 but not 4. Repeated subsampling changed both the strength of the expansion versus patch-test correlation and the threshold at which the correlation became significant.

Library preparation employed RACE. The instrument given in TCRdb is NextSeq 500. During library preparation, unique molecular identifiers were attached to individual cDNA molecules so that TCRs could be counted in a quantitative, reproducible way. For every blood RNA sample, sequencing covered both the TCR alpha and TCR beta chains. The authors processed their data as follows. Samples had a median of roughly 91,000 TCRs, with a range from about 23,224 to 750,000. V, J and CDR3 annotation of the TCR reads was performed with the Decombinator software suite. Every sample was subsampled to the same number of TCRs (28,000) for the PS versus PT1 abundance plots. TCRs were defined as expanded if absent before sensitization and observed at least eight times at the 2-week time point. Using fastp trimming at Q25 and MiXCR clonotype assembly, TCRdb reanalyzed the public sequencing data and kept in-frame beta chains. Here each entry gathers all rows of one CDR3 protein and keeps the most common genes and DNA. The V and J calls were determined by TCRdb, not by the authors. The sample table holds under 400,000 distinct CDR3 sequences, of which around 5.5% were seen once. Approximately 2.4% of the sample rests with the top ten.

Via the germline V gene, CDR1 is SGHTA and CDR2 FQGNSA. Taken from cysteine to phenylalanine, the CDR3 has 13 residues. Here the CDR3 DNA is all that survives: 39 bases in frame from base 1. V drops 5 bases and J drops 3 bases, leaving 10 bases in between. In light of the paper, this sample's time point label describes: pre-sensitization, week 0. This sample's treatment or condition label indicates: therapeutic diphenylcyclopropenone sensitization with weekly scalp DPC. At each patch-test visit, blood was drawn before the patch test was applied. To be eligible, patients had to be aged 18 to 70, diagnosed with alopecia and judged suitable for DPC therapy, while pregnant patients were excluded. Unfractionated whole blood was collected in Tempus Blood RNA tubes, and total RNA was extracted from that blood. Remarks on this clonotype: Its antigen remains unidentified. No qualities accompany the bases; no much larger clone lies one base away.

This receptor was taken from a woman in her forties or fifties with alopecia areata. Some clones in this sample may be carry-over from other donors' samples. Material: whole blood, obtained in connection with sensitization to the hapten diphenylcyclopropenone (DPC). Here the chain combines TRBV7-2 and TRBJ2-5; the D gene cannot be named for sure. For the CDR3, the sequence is CASSPDPKETQYF. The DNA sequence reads TGTGCCAGCAGCCCGGACCCGAAAGAGACCCAGTACTTC. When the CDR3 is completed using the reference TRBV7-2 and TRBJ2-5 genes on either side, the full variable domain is GAGVSQSPSNKVTEKGKDVELRCDPISGHTALYWYRQSLGQGLEFLIYFQGNSAPDKSGLPSDRFSAERTGGSVSTLTIQRTQQEDSAVYLCASSPDPKETQYFGPGTRLLVL.